Below, 26 T cell receptor beta chains from the same sample are listed, as sequenced in a study of T cell repertoires in cytomegalovirus infection. TCRdb processed the reads anew with MiXCR; each CDR3 protein has one entry. The sample consists of fewer than 550,000 distinct CDR3 sequences, about 15% of them appearing once. What was sequenced was CD8+ T cells from PBMCs. These TCRs come from a human donor in good health (CMV status not recorded). Some clones in this sample may be carry-over from other donors' samples.

The gene calls are TRBV13 and TRBJ2-3, with 11 nucleotides matching TRBD2. Germline V gives CDR1 PRHDT, CDR2 FYEKMQ (reference sequence). This CDR3 is built from 15 residues. The J segment lost 6 bases and the V segment lost 1 base, leaving 3 bases of the junction unmatched. The CDR3 loop reads CASSLELAGVDTQYF. The CDR3 DNA reads TGTGCCAGCAGCTTAGAACTAGCGGGAGTTGATACGCAGTATTTT.

V gene TRBV6-5 combines with J gene TRBJ2-7; D uncertain. Germline V gives CDR1 MNHEY, CDR2 SVGAGI. V lost 0 bases and J lost 3, with 15 bases in between. This CDR3 spans 16 amino acids. The CDR3 reads CASSYSEGHQSYEQYF. The CDR3, as DNA: TGTGCCAGCAGTTACTCCGAAGGGCACCAAAGCTACGAGCAGTACTTC.

This clonotype was seen many times. The rearrangement uses TRBV7-9 and TRBJ2-1; 13 bases agree with TRBD2. CDR3 length equals 15 residues. The ends lost 4 bases at V and 7 bases at J; junction bases unmatched: 4. CDR1 is SEHNR and CDR2 is FQNEAQ in the germline V gene (reference sequence). The chain's CDR3 is CASSSLLAGGNEQFF. CDR3 DNA: TGTGCCAGCAGCTCACTACTAGCGGGGGGGAATGAGCAGTTCTTC. The complete variable domain, with remaining parts taken from reference TRBV7-9 and TRBJ2-1, reads DTGVSQNPRHKITKRGQNVTFRCDPISEHNRLYWYRQTLGQGPEFLTYFQNEAQLEKSRLLSDRFSAERPKGSFSTLEIQRTEQGDSAMYLCASSSLLAGGNEQFFGPGTRLTVL.

There are many counts of this clonotype. The chain links TRBV27 to TRBJ1-2, with 9 positions matching TRBD1. Losses at the gene ends were 2 bases for V and 2 bases for J; bases not matched to a gene: 3. Germline CDR1 and CDR2: MNHEY and SMNVEV (reference sequence). This CDR3 has 15 residues. The CDR3, as DNA: TGTGCCAGCAGTTTAGAGGGACAGGGCAACTATGGCTACACCTTC. This encodes CASSLEGQGNYGYTF.

This clonotype has only one observation. The germline gene is not matched at one end of the junction; a read error may be the cause. This chain links TRBV7-4 with TRBJ1-1; D might be TRBD1 (6 bases). CDR1 is SGHVT and CDR2 is SQSDAQ in the germline V gene. The CDR3 totals 14 residues. The CDR3 reads CTSRPGTTNTEAFF. The CDR3 nucleotides read TGTACCAGCAGGCCCGGGACAACGAACACTGAAGCTTTCTTT.

This clonotype has ten or more counts. The chain joins TRBV7-6 to TRBJ2-1; D uncertain. Germline values: CDR1 SGHVS, CDR2 FNYEAQ. The CDR3 is made up of 16 amino acids. The V end was cut by 3 bases, the J end by 7 bases, with 19 bases between. The CDR3 protein is CASSFPGKGQGNEQFF. Here the CDR3 DNA reads TGTGCCAGCAGCTTCCCTGGGAAAGGCCAAGGGAATGAGCAGTTCTTC.

A few counts support this clonotype. V is TRBV6-5 and J is TRBJ2-1; D may correspond to TRBD1 or TRBD2 (6 bases each). The CDR3 sequence is 15 residues long. The V end lost 0 bases, the J end lost 4 bases, and 10 bases lay between the germline ends. Germline CDR1 MNHEY, CDR2 SVGAGI. The CDR3 sequence is CASSYSGGLYNEQFF. The DNA of the CDR3 is TGTGCCAGCAGTTACTCAGGGGGGCTGTACAATGAGCAGTTCTTC.

This clonotype has just a few counts. The chain combines TRBV20-1 with TRBJ1-4, with 7 bases lining up with TRBD1. Looked up from germline, CDR1 is DFQATT and CDR2 is SNEGSKA (reference sequence). This CDR3 has 17 amino acids. Losses at the gene ends were 3 bases for V and 0 bases for J; bases not matched to a gene: 10. The DNA of the CDR3 is TGCAGTGCTAGTGGGGTGGGACAGACTGCAACTAATGAAAAACTGTTTTTT. Translated, it gives CSASGVGQTATNEKLFF.

The chain links TRBV28 to TRBJ2-1; perhaps TRBD1 as D (6 bases). CDR3 length: 15 residues. Trimming stripped 2 bases from V and 2 bases from J, with 10 bases between. The germline gives CDR1 MDHEN, CDR2 SYDVKM. The CDR3 here is CASSLRGSPYNEQFF. CDR3 DNA: TGTGCCAGCAGTTTAAGGGGGTCCCCCTACAATGAGCAGTTCTTC.

This clonotype was picked up many times. The CDR3 DNA sequence: TGTGCCAGCAGCCGTAACAGGGGCTCCTACAATGAGCAGTTCTTC. Translation: CASSRNRGSYNEQFF. The chain carries TRBV11-2 and TRBJ2-1, with TRBD1 matching over 7 bases. Germline assignment: CDR1 SGHAT and CDR2 FQNNGV. V was clipped by 5 bases and J by 0 bases; unmatched bases: 4. CDR3 size: 15 residues.

This clonotype was picked up many times. CDR3 in DNA: TGCGCCAGCAGCCAAGATGCCTATGGCTACACCTTC. Its translation is CASSQDAYGYTF. This sequence joins TRBV4-1 and TRBJ1-2; no clear D. This CDR3 spans 12 amino acids. The V end lost 0 bases, the J end lost 4 bases, and 3 bases lay between the germline ends. CDR1 MGHRA and CDR2 YSYEKL come from the germline V gene.

This clonotype has a count of ten or more. The V and J genes are TRBV7-9 and TRBJ1-1, with D hard to call. V was clipped by 4 bases and J by 7 bases, with 19 bases between them. Germline values: CDR1 SEHNR, CDR2 FQNEAQ (reference sequence). The CDR3 length is 15 residues. This CDR3 is CASSSPGDRKGEAFF. The CDR3 coding sequence is TGTGCCAGCAGCTCACCGGGAGACCGAAAGGGTGAAGCTTTCTTT.

This clonotype was picked up many times. The rearrangement joins TRBV4-1 to TRBJ2-1; 13 bases are a match to TRBD2. From germline, CDR1 is MGHRA and CDR2 YSYEKL. V was pared by 4 bases and J by 8 bases, with 2 bases of the junction left unmatched. This CDR3 has 14 amino acids. Here the CDR3 reads CASSRTSGSDEQFF. CDR3 nucleotides: TGCGCCAGCAGCCGGACTAGCGGGAGTGATGAGCAGTTCTTC.

In this sample, this clonotype turned up many times. The genes are TRBV7-9 and TRBJ1-4, with 7 bases that match TRBD1. V was pared by 5 bases and J by 9 bases, with 9 bases of the junction left unmatched. Germline values: CDR1 SEHNR, CDR2 FQNEAQ (reference sequence). The CDR3 is 14 residues long. The CDR3 nucleotides read TGTGCCAGCAGCCCGGGACAGACACTCCAAAAACTGTTTTTT. Amino acids: CASSPGQTLQKLFF.

To note about this clonotype: The final CDR3 position lacks the conserved phenylalanine or tryptophan, pointing to a likely read error. This sequence joins TRBV9 and TRBJ2-7; 7 bases agree with TRBD1. With V trimmed by 3 bases and J by 7 bases, 16 bases remained unmatched. Germline CDR1 SGDLS, CDR2 YYNGEE. The CDR3 is 16 amino acids. The CDR3 loop is CASSGTETGKRVEQYL. The CDR3 DNA follows: TGTGCCAGCAGCGGGACCGAGACAGGGAAACGAGTTGAGCAGTACTTA.

Of note for this clonotype: Lacking the conserved final phenylalanine or tryptophan, this CDR3 likely reflects a read error. The genes are TRBV6-5 and TRBJ2-1; a weak D match, TRBD1 (6 bases). The length of the CDR3 is 15 residues. Trimming left V 5 bases short and J 0 bases short, with 11 bases between. The V gene's germline CDR1 is MNHEY and CDR2 SVGAGI. As DNA, the CDR3 is TGTGCCAGCAGTACCGGGACAAACTCCTACAATGAGCAGTTCTTA. Residues: CASSTGTNSYNEQFL.

This clonotype occurred a few times. The chain is built from TRBV18 and TRBJ2-1; TRBD1 agrees at 7 bases. This CDR3 comprises 21 residues. The V gene's germline CDR1 is KGHSH and CDR2 LQKENI. Trimming at V came to 4 bases and at J to 2 bases, leaving 23 bases not matched to a gene. CDR3 loop: CASSLGPGQILPTPTYNEQFF. DNA of the CDR3: TGTGCCAGCTCACTGGGTCCGGGACAGATACTTCCCACGCCAACCTACAATGAGCAGTTCTTC. Full variable domain (rest looked up from reference TRBV18 and TRBJ2-1): NAGVMQNPRHLVRRRGQEARLRCSPMKGHSHVYWYRQLPEEGLKFMVYLQKENIIDESGMPKERFSAEFPKEGPSILRIQQVVRGDSAAYFCASSLGPGQILPTPTYNEQFFGPGTRLTVL.

This clonotype has a handful of counts. V and J are TRBV10-3 and TRBJ2-7; 8 bases match TRBD2. J gave up 3 bases and V 4 bases, and 11 bases lay outside the gene matches. The CDR3 is made up of 16 amino acids. Germline V CDR1 and CDR2: ENHRY, SYGVKD. Here the CDR3 reads CAISGGGRGLGYEQYF. CDR3 sequence (DNA): TGTGCCATCAGTGGGGGGGGTAGGGGACTAGGCTACGAGCAGTACTTC.

This clonotype was detected only a few times. The CDR3 DNA reads as TGTGCCAGCAGGGGACAGGGTACCCCGTGGCCCCAGCATTTT. This codes for CASRGQGTPWPQHF. The V and J genes are TRBV12-3 or TRBV12-4 and TRBJ1-5, with 9 nucleotides matching TRBD1. Unmatched junction bases numbered 9, after V lost 6 bases and J lost 9 bases. The CDR3 is 14 amino acids.

This clonotype has just a few counts. The chain joins TRBV15 to TRBJ1-6; D possibly corresponds to TRBD1 (5 bases). The CDR3 is 16 amino acids. Per germline, CDR1 LNHNV and CDR2 YYDKDF (reference sequence). V lost 5 bases and J lost 0, with 11 bases in between. CDR3 nucleotides: TGTGCCACCAGCGGGGAGGGGAGCTCCTATAATTCACCCCTCCACTTT. Protein: CATSGEGSSYNSPLHF.

Ten or more counts support this clonotype. The genes are TRBV7-8 and TRBJ2-1; the D is unclear. Germline CDR1 SGHVS, CDR2 FQNEAQ. The V gene lost 4 bases and the J gene lost 0 bases, with 7 bases spanning the gap. The CDR3 has 14 residues. This CDR3 reads CASSSYSSYNEQFF. DNA for the CDR3: TGTGCCAGCAGCTCTTATAGCTCCTACAATGAGCAGTTCTTC.

The sample holds many counts of this clonotype. The V call is TRBV5-5, the J call TRBJ2-1, with TRBD2 identical over 12 bases. The CDR3 covers 14 residues. Germline V gene data show CDR1 as SGHKS and CDR2 as YYEKEE (reference sequence). J lost 9 bases, V lost 5 bases, and 6 bases had no gene match. DNA for the CDR3: TGTGCCAGCAGTGGGACTAGCGGGCTAGGTGAGCAGTTCTTC. Translation: CASSGTSGLGEQFF.

This chain links TRBV5-6 with TRBJ2-1; tentatively, D is TRBD1 or TRBD2 (5 bases each). This CDR3 contains 14 residues. Per the germline V gene, CDR1 is SGHDT and CDR2 is YYEEEE. V shed 7 bases and J shed 5 bases, with 16 bases lying between them. In nucleotides, the CDR3 is TGTGCCAGCGGAAGGGACGGGTGGGACAATGAGCAGTTCTTC. Translated: CASGRDGWDNEQFF.

This chain connects TRBV13 to TRBJ2-7; D is unclear. V gave up 6 bases and J gave up 1 base, with 16 bases separating them. Germline loops: CDR1 PRHDT, CDR2 FYEKMQ (reference sequence). The CDR3 has 15 residues. CDR3 sequence (DNA): TGTGCCAGCAGTCCCGGATTCTCAATATCCTACGAGCAGTACTTC. Amino acids: CASSPGFSISYEQYF.

This clonotype was recorded at least ten times. The DNA of the CDR3 is TGTGCCAGCAGCAAAAAAACAGGGGGCTCCTACGAGCAGTACTTC. This encodes CASSKKTGGSYEQYF. This chain connects TRBV28 to TRBJ2-7; 8 bases fit TRBD1. Per the germline V gene, CDR1 is MDHEN and CDR2 is SYDVKM. J gave up 0 bases and V 6 bases, and 7 bases lay outside the gene matches. The length of the CDR3 is 15 residues.

At least ten counts were recorded for this clonotype. This rearrangement joins TRBV7-9 to TRBJ1-1; TRBD1 might be the D (6 bases). The CDR3 runs 17 residues. V dropped 5 bases and J dropped 3 bases, with 22 bases sitting between them. CDR1 is SEHNR, CDR2 FQNEAQ, per germline (reference sequence). CDR3: CASSTLVGGDPDTEAFF. CDR3 DNA sequence: TGTGCCAGCAGCACCCTCGTGGGGGGCGACCCTGACACTGAAGCTTTCTTT.